This TCR beta chain was identified in a study of blood T cells in healthy people across ages. Together with a sample-barcoded 5' primer, a J-beta primer mix was included in a second PCR lasting about 7 to 12 cycles. TCRdb re-analysed the 5' RACE reads in MiXCR, keeping a single row per CDR3 protein. The repertoire holds more than 1,400,000 distinct CDR3 sequences, with roughly 40% as singletons. V was cut by 5 bases and J by 4 bases, with 23 bases left in between. The CDR3 loop spans 17 amino acids. The rearrangement joins TRBV12-3 or TRBV12-4 to TRBJ1-1; D ambiguous. The TCR was taken from a woman aged 18-29 years in good health. What was sequenced was blood. This CDR3 reads CASSHSKSGSEGTEAFF. CDR3 in DNA: TGTGCCAGCAGTCACTCAAAGTCGGGGAGCGAAGGCACTGAAGCTTTCTTT.